Listed below are T cell receptor beta chains from one sample, sequenced in a study of response to subunit inactivated influenza vaccine. TCRdb passed the RT-PCR reads through MiXCR, listing each CDR3 protein once. The sample has about 530,000 distinct CDR3 sequences; around 11% are singletons. Sequenced here: PBMCs from blood, sampled on the day of vaccination. The source is a man aged 45 to 65 who received an inactivated influenza vaccine. Both conserved end residues are part of each CDR3. Fields, in order: J gene, V gene, clone size, D gene, CDR3 protein, CDR3 DNA. D genes are given only for firm matches. Not all rows give a size; the values are once, few, many and, for expanded clones, a class.

>TRBJ1-2|TRBV4-3|NA|NA
CASSQDAGATRYGYTF
TGCGCCAGCAGCCAAGATGCAGGAGCCACGCGCTATGGCTACACCTTC
>TRBJ1-3|TRBV29-1|NA|NA
CSVLADGNTIYF
TGCAGCGTTCTCGCGGATGGAAACACCATATATTTT
>TRBJ2-1|TRBV7-2|few|NA
CASRAIRSRAHSNEQFF
TGTGCCAGCAGAGCGATACGCAGCCGGGCCCATTCCAATGAGCAGTTCTTC
>TRBJ2-3|TRBV12-3/TRBV12-4|many|NA
CASRMTGTDTQYF
TGTGCCAGCAGAATGACAGGCACAGATACGCAGTATTTT
>TRBJ2-2|TRBV5-6|NA|TRBD2
CASSLTAGANTGELFF
TGTGCCAGCAGCTTGACAGCGGGGGCGAACACCGGGGAGCTGTTTTTT
>TRBJ2-1|TRBV4-3|few|TRBD1
CASSQEDRAPYNEQFF
TGCGCCAGCAGCCAGGAAGACAGGGCCCCCTACAATGAGCAGTTCTTC
>TRBJ2-1|TRBV20-1|NA|TRBD2
CSARVFTSGSNEQFF
TGCAGTGCTAGAGTATTCACTAGCGGGAGCAATGAGCAGTTCTTC
>TRBJ2-3|TRBV14|few|TRBD1
CASSQDEGGAFADTQYF
TGTGCCAGCAGCCAAGATGAAGGGGGCGCTTTTGCAGATACGCAGTATTTT
>TRBJ1-5|TRBV15|few|NA
CATSRTDQGLGGQPQHF
TGTGCCACCAGCAGAACTGATCAGGGACTTGGCGGTCAGCCCCAGCATTTT
>TRBJ1-1|TRBV5-1|many|TRBD1
CASSQTGTGGTEAFF
TGCGCCAGCAGCCAGACCGGGACAGGGGGTACTGAAGCTTTCTTT
>TRBJ1-1|TRBV5-1|NA|NA
CASSPANLNTEAFF
TGCGCCAGCAGCCCCGCGAACTTGAACACTGAAGCTTTCTTT